These T cell receptor beta chains were read from a single sample in a study of shared clonotypes between healthy human individuals. Here immunoSEQ multiplex PCR was the method, and the copy in TCRdb shows in-frame clones only, minus some. Here the sample spans over 2 million clones, less than 95% being singletons. Material: naive CD8+ T cells sorted from blood. The receptors were sampled from a man between 18 and 29 years old in good health. Each CDR3 is given with its conserved first and last residue. A D gene is named only where the DNA matches it firmly. A clone size is listed for some rows: how often the clone was seen (once, few, many), or a class if it is expanded.

CDR3 DNA: TGCGCCAGCAGCCAAGAAGGCGGCAGGGAGAACACCGGGGAGCTGTTTTTT; CDR3 protein: CASSQEGGRENTGELFF; V gene: TRBV4-1; J gene: TRBJ2-2; D gene: .; clone size: .
CDR3 DNA: TGTGCCTGGACCCTAGGCGGGAACACCGGGGAGCTGTTTTTT; CDR3 protein: CAWTLGGNTGELFF; V gene: TRBV30; J gene: TRBJ2-2; D gene: .; clone size: .
CDR3 DNA: TGCAGTGCTAGACCCGGGGGGGGCTACACCTTC; CDR3 protein: CSARPGGGYTF; V gene: TRBV20-1; J gene: TRBJ1-2; D gene: .; clone size: .
CDR3 DNA: TGCAGCGTTAGGGATAACTTTAATTCACCCCTCCACTTT; CDR3 protein: CSVRDNFNSPLHF; V gene: TRBV29-1; J gene: TRBJ1-6; D gene: .; clone size: .
CDR3 DNA: TGTGCCAGCAGCGACGAACCAGGGTTAAGGGATGGCTACACCTTC; CDR3 protein: CASSDEPGLRDGYTF; V gene: TRBV5-6; J gene: TRBJ1-2; D gene: .; clone size: .
CDR3 DNA: TGTGCCAGCAGGGCGGGGGGGCGAGATACGCAGTATTTT; CDR3 protein: CASRAGGRDTQYF; V gene: TRBV11-2; J gene: TRBJ2-3; D gene: TRBD2; clone size: .
CDR3 DNA: TGTGCCAGCAGTTTAATGGGGGGGCTCGACTACACCTTC; CDR3 protein: CASSLMGGLDYTF; V gene: TRBV6-6; J gene: TRBJ1-2; D gene: .; clone size: once
CDR3 DNA: TGTGCCAGCAGTCTCCGGGACGCCTATTCACCCCTCCACTTT; CDR3 protein: CASSLRDAYSPLHF; V gene: TRBV25-1; J gene: TRBJ1-6; D gene: .; clone size: .
CDR3 DNA: TGTGCTAGTGGTTTGGGTAATAGCGGGAGGAACACCGGGGAGCTGTTTTTT; CDR3 protein: CASGLGNSGRNTGELFF; V gene: TRBV12-5; J gene: TRBJ2-2; D gene: TRBD2; clone size: .
CDR3 DNA: TGTGCCAGCAGCTTGGATGGGACCTCCTACGAGCAGTACTTC; CDR3 protein: CASSLDGTSYEQYF; V gene: TRBV5-4; J gene: TRBJ2-7; D gene: .; clone size: once
CDR3 DNA: TGCAGCGACTGGGGGGTGGATGAGCAGTTCTTC; CDR3 protein: CSDWGVDEQFF; V gene: TRBV29-1; J gene: TRBJ2-1; D gene: .; clone size: .
CDR3 DNA: TGTGCCAGCAGCGAACAGAATCAAGAGACCCAGTACTTC; CDR3 protein: CASSEQNQETQYF; V gene: TRBV7-9; J gene: TRBJ2-5; D gene: .; clone size: .
CDR3 DNA: TGTGCCAGCAGTGCCTTGGGACTAGAGTCTCCGTACGAGCAGTACTTC; CDR3 protein: CASSALGLESPYEQYF; V gene: TRBV6-7; J gene: TRBJ2-7; D gene: TRBD2; clone size: .
CDR3 DNA: TGTGCCAGCAGCTACGGGACAGGCGACTATGGCTACACCTTC; CDR3 protein: CASSYGTGDYGYTF; V gene: TRBV7-2; J gene: TRBJ1-2; D gene: TRBD1; clone size: few
CDR3 DNA: TGTGCCAGCAGCCCCCGCGGTAGGATCTACGAGCAGTACTTC; CDR3 protein: CASSPRGRIYEQYF; V gene: TRBV7-2; J gene: TRBJ2-7; D gene: .; clone size: .
CDR3 DNA: TGTGCCAGCCGTTATCGGACAGGCGAGGCAGAGACCCAGTACTTC; CDR3 protein: CASRYRTGEAETQYF; V gene: TRBV2; J gene: TRBJ2-5; D gene: TRBD1; clone size: .
CDR3 DNA: TGCGCCAGCAGCCCTAGACTAGCTAGCTCCTACGAGCAGTACTTC; CDR3 protein: CASSPRLASSYEQYF; V gene: TRBV4-1; J gene: TRBJ2-7; D gene: TRBD2; clone size: .
CDR3 DNA: TGTGCCAGCAGCTTAAGCGGGACCACCAATTACTACAATGAGCAGTTCTTC; CDR3 protein: CASSLSGTTNYYNEQFF; V gene: TRBV5-4; J gene: TRBJ2-1; D gene: TRBD2; clone size: .
CDR3 DNA: TGTGCCTGGAGCGGAGGGCCAGGGACCCAGTACTTC; CDR3 protein: CAWSGGPGTQYF; V gene: TRBV30; J gene: TRBJ2-5; D gene: .; clone size: .
CDR3 DNA: TGTGCCAGTAGTGTGACAGGGAGCTCTGGGGCCAACGTCCTGACTTTC; CDR3 protein: CASSVTGSSGANVLTF; V gene: TRBV19; J gene: TRBJ2-6; D gene: TRBD1; clone size: .
CDR3 DNA: TGCGCCAGCAGCCCACTCGCCCGAAAGGACGAGCAGTACTTC; CDR3 protein: CASSPLARKDEQYF; V gene: TRBV5-1; J gene: TRBJ2-7; D gene: .; clone size: .
CDR3 DNA: TGTGCCAGCAGCTTAGGATACAGGGGGGTCTCGTATTCACCCCTCCACTTT; CDR3 protein: CASSLGYRGVSYSPLHF; V gene: TRBV11-2; J gene: TRBJ1-6; D gene: TRBD1; clone size: .
CDR3 DNA: TGTGCCAGCAGTGATTACCACGCCACTGGAGAAGCTTTCTTT; CDR3 protein: CASSDYHATGEAFF; V gene: TRBV6-1; J gene: TRBJ1-1; D gene: .; clone size: .
CDR3 DNA: TGCGCCAGCTCCGGGACAGCCTACGAGCAGTACTTC; CDR3 protein: CASSGTAYEQYF; V gene: TRBV10-2; J gene: TRBJ2-7; D gene: TRBD1; clone size: once
CDR3 DNA: TGTGCCAGCAGCAGGGGGGACAGGGGTGAGACCCAGTACTTC; CDR3 protein: CASSRGDRGETQYF; V gene: TRBV5-6; J gene: TRBJ2-5; D gene: TRBD1; clone size: .
CDR3 DNA: TGTGCCAGCAGCTATACAGTCGATTCAGGGGAATGGACCCAGCATTTT; CDR3 protein: CASSYTVDSGEWTQHF; V gene: TRBV7-9; J gene: TRBJ1-5; D gene: .; clone size: .
CDR3 DNA: TGCGCCAGCAGCCAAGTTTCGGCAGGGTCGGGCTCCTACGAGCAGTACTTC; CDR3 protein: CASSQVSAGSGSYEQYF; V gene: TRBV4-1; J gene: TRBJ2-7; D gene: .; clone size: .
CDR3 DNA: TGTGCCAGCAGCTTAGGTCTCGGGACAGATAGCAATCAGCCCCAGCATTTT; CDR3 protein: CASSLGLGTDSNQPQHF; V gene: TRBV11-2; J gene: TRBJ1-5; D gene: TRBD1; clone size: .
CDR3 DNA: TGTGCCAGCAGCCCCACGCTGGCGGTAGGGACCGAGCAGTACTTC; CDR3 protein: CASSPTLAVGTEQYF; V gene: TRBV7-2; J gene: TRBJ2-7; D gene: .; clone size: .